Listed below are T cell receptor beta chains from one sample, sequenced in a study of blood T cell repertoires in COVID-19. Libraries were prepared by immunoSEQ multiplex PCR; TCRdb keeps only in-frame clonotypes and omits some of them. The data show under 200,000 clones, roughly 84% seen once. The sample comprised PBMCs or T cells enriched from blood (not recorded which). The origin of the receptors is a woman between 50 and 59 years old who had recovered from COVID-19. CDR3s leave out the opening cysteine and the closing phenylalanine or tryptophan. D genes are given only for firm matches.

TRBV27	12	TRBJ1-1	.	ASSYKETHTEAF
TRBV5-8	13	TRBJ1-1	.	ASSLLGRVNTEAF
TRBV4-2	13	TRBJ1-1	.	ASSQDLQMNTEAF
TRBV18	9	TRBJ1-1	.	ASSPQDKAF
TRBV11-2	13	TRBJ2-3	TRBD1	ASSLAGQGTDTQY
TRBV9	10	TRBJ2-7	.	ASSPGNYEQY
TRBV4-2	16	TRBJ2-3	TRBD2	ASSLNAAGAISTDTQY
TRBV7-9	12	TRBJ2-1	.	ASSSRGYYSEQF
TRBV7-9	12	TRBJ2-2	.	ASSPLTGNGELF
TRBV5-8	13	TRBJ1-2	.	ASSRALQGNYGYT
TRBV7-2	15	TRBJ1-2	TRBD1	ASSFWTGGASTRGYT
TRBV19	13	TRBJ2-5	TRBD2	ASSPLAGGTETQY
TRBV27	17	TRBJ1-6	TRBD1	ASSDDRAVGESGKSPLH
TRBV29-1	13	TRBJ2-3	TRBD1	SVDLTGGGLDTQY
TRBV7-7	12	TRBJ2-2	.	ASSLAPGAGELF
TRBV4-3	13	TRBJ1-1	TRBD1	ASSQETTGGSEAF